The next 15 T cell receptor beta chains were all read from a single sample in a study of cytomegalovirus exposure and HLA in healthy donors. Some clones are missing from TCRdb's copy, which holds only in-frame ones; the method was immunoSEQ multiplex PCR. The repertoire holds about 79,000 clones, with approximately 93% as singletons. The sequenced sample was PBMCs. The receptor source for this set is a woman aged 25 to 39 in good health and CMV-seronegative.

V and J are TRBV19 and TRBJ2-3, with D tentatively TRBD2 (6 bases). Trimming stripped 3 bases from V and 8 bases from J, with 9 bases between. Looked up from germline, CDR1 is LNHDA and CDR2 is SQIVND (reference sequence). This CDR3 is built from 12 residues. CDR3 nucleotides: TGTGCCAGTAGTATTGGGGGGACTACGCAGTATTTT. This translates into CASSIGGTTQYF.

V is TRBV29-1 and J is TRBJ1-4; TRBD1 might be the D (6 bases). CDR1 is SQVTM, CDR2 ANQGSEA, per germline. The CDR3 sequence is 11 residues long. Trimming took off 7 bases at V and 7 bases at J, with 10 bases between the two ends. The CDR3 coding sequence is TGCAGCGCCAGGGGCCCTGAAAAACTGTTTTTT. Protein sequence: CSARGPEKLFF.

V usage is TRBV6-5 and J usage is TRBJ2-3; perhaps TRBD2 as D (6 bases). CDR1 and CDR2 (germline): MNHEY, SVGAGI. CDR3 length: 13 amino acids. Between the trimmed V and J ends, which lost 2 bases and 6 bases, there was a span of 9 bases. The CDR3: CASSYRLEDTQYF. The CDR3 region has the DNA TGTGCCAGCAGTTACCGACTAGAGGATACGCAGTATTTT.

The V and J genes are TRBV10-3 and TRBJ2-7, with 8 bases lining up with TRBD2. The CDR3 covers 15 residues. Germline assignment: CDR1 ENHRY and CDR2 SYGVKD. Unmatched junction bases numbered 16, after V lost 11 bases and J lost 4 bases. This CDR3 is CASKAQLAVRYEQYF. DNA of the CDR3: TGTGCCTCCAAGGCACAACTAGCGGTCCGATACGAGCAGTACTTC.

V and J are TRBV19 and TRBJ1-3; D is possibly TRBD1 (5 bases). Germline V gene lookup returns CDR1 LNHDA and CDR2 SQIVND (reference sequence). V was cut by 5 bases and J by 2 bases, with 13 bases left in between. This CDR3 contains 15 residues. The CDR3 is CASSHPRQPGNTIYF. Here the CDR3 DNA reads TGTGCCAGTAGTCACCCCAGACAGCCTGGAAACACCATATATTTT. Drawing the rest from reference TRBV19 and TRBJ1-3, the complete variable domain is DGGITQSPKYLFRKEGQNVTLSCEQNLNHDAMYWYRQDPGQGLRLIYYSQIVNDFQKGDIAEGYSVSREKKESFPLTVTSAQKNPTAFYLCASSHPRQPGNTIYFGEGSWLTVV.

The chain combines TRBV6-6 with TRBJ1-2; D call uncertain. CDR1 and CDR2 (germline): MNHNY, SVGAGI (reference sequence). CDR3 length: 12 amino acids. Trimming took off 6 bases at V and 8 bases at J, with 13 bases between the two ends. The CDR3 bases are TGTGCCAGCAGCTGGGGAACGGGAGGCTACACCTTC. This codes for CASSWGTGGYTF.

The chain is built from TRBV9 and TRBJ1-1; D might be TRBD1 (5 bases). Looked up from germline, CDR1 is SGDLS and CDR2 is YYNGEE. This CDR3 is 12 amino acids long. Trimming took off 2 bases at V and 5 bases at J, with 7 bases between the two ends. The CDR3 DNA reads as TGTGCCAGCAGCGTGGGGGGGACTGAAGCTTTCTTT. This gives the protein CASSVGGTEAFF.

This chain uses TRBV28 with TRBJ1-6, with 7 bases lining up with TRBD1. Germline V gene sequence: CDR1 MDHEN, CDR2 SYDVKM. J lost 10 bases, V lost 7 bases, and 16 bases had no gene match. The CDR3 extends over 16 amino acids. CDR3: CASNDRDLRDGSPLHF. The DNA for the CDR3 is TGTGCCAGCAACGACAGGGATCTCAGGGATGGGTCACCCCTCCACTTT.

The V and J genes are TRBV4-1 and TRBJ2-1; TRBD2 matches at 15 bases. CDR3 length: 19 residues. V lost 4 bases and J lost 4; bases outside the gene matches: 11. Germline CDR1 MGHRA, CDR2 YSYEKL. CDR3: CASSLRTSGRAVMYNEQFF. The DNA of the CDR3 is TGCGCCAGCAGCCTCCGGACTAGCGGGAGGGCCGTCATGTACAATGAGCAGTTCTTC.

This sequence joins TRBV10-3 and TRBJ1-6; D is unclear. From germline, CDR1 is ENHRY and CDR2 SYGVKD. The CDR3 is made up of 13 amino acids. V shed 3 bases and J shed 6 bases, with 6 bases lying between them. DNA of the CDR3: TGTGCCATCAGTGAAACGGGTAATTCACCCCTCCACTTT. Protein product: CAISETGNSPLHF.

V is TRBV18 and J is TRBJ2-5; the match to TRBD1 covers 12 bases. The CDR3 extends over 15 amino acids. CDR1 is KGHSH and CDR2 is LQKENI in the germline V gene. Trimming took 3 bases from V and 5 from J; bases not matched to a gene: 4. CDR3 amino acids: CASSPGTGGKETQYF. Written as DNA, the CDR3 is TGTGCCAGCTCACCCGGGACAGGGGGCAAGGAGACCCAGTACTTC.

The rearrangement links TRBV4-1 to TRBJ2-7; D is unresolved. The CDR3 has 13 amino acids. Germline CDR1 is MGHRA and CDR2 is YSYEKL. The V end was cut by 1 base, the J end by 9 bases, with 13 bases between. Written as DNA, the CDR3 is TGCGCCAGCAGCCAAGTTAACGGTTTCGCGCAGTACTTC. This sequence encodes CASSQVNGFAQYF.

The J gene is TRBJ1-4, the V gene TRBV6-5, with D perhaps TRBD1 (6 bases). The CDR3 consists of 15 residues. V lost 5 bases, J lost 10 bases, and 20 bases lay in between. The germline CDR1 and CDR2 sequences are MNHEY and SVGAGI. CDR3 nucleotides: TGTGCCAGCAGTACGGGAGGGGGAGGGGGTGGAAAACTGTTTTTT. It encodes CASSTGGGGGGKLFF.

A single count supports this clone. The CDR3 sequence: CSVAGDTYEQYF. The CDR3 DNA reads TGCAGCGTTGCTGGGGACACCTACGAGCAGTACTTC. This chain joins TRBV29-1 and TRBJ2-7; possible D gene TRBD1, 6 bases. The V end lost 4 bases, the J end lost 2 bases, and 9 bases lay between the germline ends. Germline lookup yields CDR1 SQVTM and CDR2 ANQGSEA. This CDR3 spans 12 amino acids.

J is TRBJ2-1 and V is TRBV7-2, with 13 bases lining up with TRBD2. CDR3 size: 17 residues. Per the germline V gene, CDR1 is SGHTA and CDR2 is FQGNSA. V trimming: 0 bases; J trimming: 8 bases; junction bases outside the gene matches: 7. The chain's CDR3 is CASSLAQTSGGVHEQFF. For the CDR3, the DNA is TGTGCCAGCAGCTTAGCGCAAACTAGCGGGGGGGTTCATGAGCAGTTCTTC. Supplemented by reference TRBV7-2 and TRBJ2-1, the full variable domain reads GAGVSQSPSNKVTEKGKDVELRCDPISGHTALYWYRQSLGQGLEFLIYFQGNSAPDKSGLPSDRFSAERTGGSVSTLTIQRTQQEDSAVYLCASSLAQTSGGVHEQFFGPGTRLTVL.